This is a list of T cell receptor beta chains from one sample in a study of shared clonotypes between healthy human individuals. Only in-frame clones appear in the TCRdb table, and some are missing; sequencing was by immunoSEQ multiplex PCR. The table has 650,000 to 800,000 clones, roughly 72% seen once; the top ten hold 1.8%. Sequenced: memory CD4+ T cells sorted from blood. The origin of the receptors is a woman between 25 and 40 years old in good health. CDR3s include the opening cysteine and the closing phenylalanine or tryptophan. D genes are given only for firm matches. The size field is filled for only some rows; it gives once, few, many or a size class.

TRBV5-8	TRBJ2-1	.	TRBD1	CASSLLQGAKDEQFF	TGTGCCAGCAGCTTGTTACAGGGGGCTAAAGATGAGCAGTTCTTC
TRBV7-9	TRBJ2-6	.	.	CAIPTGPPKGGANVLTF	TGTGCCATCCCAACCGGGCCACCGAAGGGTGGGGCCAACGTCCTGACTTTC
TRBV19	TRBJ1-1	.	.	CASSFRDEAFF	TGTGCCAGTAGTTTCCGGGACGAAGCTTTCTTT
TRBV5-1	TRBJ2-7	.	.	CASSSRTGRDEQYF	TGCGCCAGCAGCTCGCGGACAGGGAGGGACGAGCAGTACTTC
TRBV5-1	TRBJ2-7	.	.	CASSLGVPVGEQYF	TGCGCCAGCAGCTTGGGAGTCCCAGTGGGCGAGCAGTACTTC
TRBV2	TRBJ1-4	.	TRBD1	CASSANRGLGTNEKLFF	TGTGCCAGCAGTGCAAACAGGGGGCTTGGAACTAATGAAAAACTGTTTTTT
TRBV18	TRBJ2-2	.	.	CASSPQDTGELFF	TGTGCCAGCTCACCCCAGGATACCGGGGAGCTGTTTTTT
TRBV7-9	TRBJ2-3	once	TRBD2	CASSLAETSGRIADTQYF	TGTGCCAGCAGCTTAGCGGAGACTAGCGGGAGGATCGCAGATACGCAGTATTTT
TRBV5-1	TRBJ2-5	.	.	CASSFTRGGARGQETQYF	TGCGCCAGCAGCTTCACCCGAGGGGGGGCGCGGGGACAAGAGACCCAGTACTTC
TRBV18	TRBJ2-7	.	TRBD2	CASSPLAGENEQYF	TGTGCCAGCTCACCTTTAGCGGGAGAAAACGAGCAGTACTTC
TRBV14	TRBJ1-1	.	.	CASSQSRGTQAFF	TGTGCCAGCAGCCAAAGCCGAGGCACCCAAGCTTTCTTT
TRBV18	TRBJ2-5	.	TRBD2	CASSPATSGQETQYF	TGTGCCAGCTCACCAGCGACTAGCGGCCAAGAGACCCAGTACTTC
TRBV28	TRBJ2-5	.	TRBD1	CASSFRGQGRPGETQYF	TGTGCCAGCAGTTTTCGGGGACAGGGTCGCCCTGGCGAGACCCAGTACTTC
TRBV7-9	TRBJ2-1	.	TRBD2	CASSLEWSGLEALNEQFF	TGTGCCAGCAGCTTAGAGTGGTCGGGACTAGAAGCTCTCAATGAGCAGTTCTTC
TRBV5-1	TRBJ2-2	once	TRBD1	CASSYRQGAAGELFF	TGCGCCAGCAGCTATCGGCAGGGGGCGGCCGGGGAGCTGTTTTTT
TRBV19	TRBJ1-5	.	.	CASSKGVFAQPQHF	TGTGCCAGTAGTAAAGGGGTTTTCGCTCAGCCCCAGCATTTT
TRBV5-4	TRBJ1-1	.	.	CASSQEFRASQNTEAFF	TGTGCCAGCAGCCAAGAGTTTCGGGCCAGCCAGAACACTGAAGCTTTCTTT
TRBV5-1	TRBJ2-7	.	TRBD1	CASSPGQSYEQYF	TGCGCCAGCAGCCCGGGACAGTCCTACGAGCAGTACTTC
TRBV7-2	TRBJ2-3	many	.	CASSRKTTMVGGNTDTQYF	TGTGCCAGCAGCCGAAAGACGACAATGGTCGGAGGGAACACAGATACGCAGTATTTT
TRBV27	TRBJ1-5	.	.	CASSLRDGWEPQHF	TGTGCCAGCAGTCTCCGGGACGGCTGGGAGCCCCAGCATTTT
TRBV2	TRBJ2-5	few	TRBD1	CASSPEGQGQETQYF	TGTGCCAGCAGTCCCGAGGGACAGGGTCAAGAGACCCAGTACTTC
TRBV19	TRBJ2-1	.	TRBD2	CASSKGVAGEYNEQFF	TGTGCCAGTAGTAAGGGGGTAGCGGGAGAATACAATGAGCAGTTCTTC
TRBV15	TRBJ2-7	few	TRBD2	CATSNFGSGGEQYF	TGTGCCACCAGCAATTTCGGGAGCGGGGGGGAGCAGTACTTC
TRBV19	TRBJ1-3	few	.	CASGNAGQGWGNTIYF	TGTGCCAGTGGGAATGCTGGGCAGGGCTGGGGAAACACCATATATTTT
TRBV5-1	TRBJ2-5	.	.	CASGLVQETQYF	TGCGCCAGCGGACTGGTCCAAGAGACCCAGTACTTC
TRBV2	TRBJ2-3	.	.	CAGRQLTSTDTQYF	TGTGCCGGTCGACAGCTAACTAGCACAGATACGCAGTATTTT
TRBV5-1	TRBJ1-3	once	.	CASSSGSPGNTIYF	TGCGCCAGCAGCTCGGGCAGCCCTGGAAACACCATATATTTT
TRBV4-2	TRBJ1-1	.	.	CASRFIDGRERAFF	TGTGCCAGCAGATTCATAGATGGACGGGAAAGAGCTTTCTTT
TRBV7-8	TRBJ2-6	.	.	CASSPSQVGSGANVLTF	TGTGCCAGCAGCCCATCGCAAGTAGGTTCTGGGGCCAACGTCCTGACTTTC
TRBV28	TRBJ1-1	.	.	CASSEGRAEGTEAFF	TGTGCCAGCAGTGAGGGCAGGGCAGAGGGAACTGAAGCTTTCTTT
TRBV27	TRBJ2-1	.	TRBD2	CASRRLAEYNEQFF	TGTGCCAGCAGGCGACTAGCGGAGTACAATGAGCAGTTCTTC
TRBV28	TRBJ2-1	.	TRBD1	CASTPYRQGAYEQFF	TGTGCCAGCACACCTTATCGACAGGGCGCATATGAGCAGTTCTTC
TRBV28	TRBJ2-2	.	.	CASSLWGPGELFF	TGTGCCAGCAGTTTATGGGGTCCCGGGGAGCTGTTTTTT
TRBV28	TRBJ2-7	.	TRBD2	CASSNGLAGNSYEQYF	TGTGCCAGCAGCAACGGACTAGCGGGAAACTCCTACGAGCAGTACTTC
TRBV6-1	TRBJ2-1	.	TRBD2	CASGSGLAGYNEQFF	TGTGCCAGCGGCTCGGGACTAGCGGGCTACAATGAGCAGTTCTTC
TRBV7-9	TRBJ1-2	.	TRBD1	CASSTGQGGESYTF	TGTGCCAGCAGCACTGGACAGGGGGGTGAGAGCTACACCTTC
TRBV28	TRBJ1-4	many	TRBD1	CASSPPTGGNEKLFF	TGTGCCAGCAGTCCGCCGACAGGGGGTAATGAAAAACTGTTTTTT
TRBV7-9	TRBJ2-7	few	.	CASSLDTSYEQYF	TGTGCCAGCAGCTTAGACACTTCCTACGAGCAGTACTTC
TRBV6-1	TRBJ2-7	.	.	CASSEGGILYEQYF	TGTGCCAGCAGTGAAGGCGGGATACTTTACGAGCAGTACTTC
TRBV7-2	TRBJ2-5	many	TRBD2	CADEAGTSGSMRETQYF	TGTGCCGACGAGGCCGGGACTAGCGGGAGTATGAGGGAGACCCAGTACTTC
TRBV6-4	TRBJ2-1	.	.	CASSDSDTLIF	TGTGCCAGCAGTGACTCGGACACATTGATCTTC
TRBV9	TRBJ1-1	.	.	CASSPRINTEAFF	TGTGCCAGCAGCCCGAGGATTAACACTGAAGCTTTCTTT
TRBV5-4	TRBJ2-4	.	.	CASSLDGALAKNIQYF	TGTGCCAGCAGCTTGGACGGGGCCCTAGCCAAAAACATTCAGTACTTC
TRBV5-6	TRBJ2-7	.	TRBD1	CASRGTGRAYEQYF	TGTGCCAGCAGGGGGACAGGGAGAGCCTACGAGCAGTACTTC
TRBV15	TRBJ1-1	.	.	CATSRDPGNTEAFF	TGTGCCACCAGCAGAGATCCAGGGAACACTGAAGCTTTCTTT
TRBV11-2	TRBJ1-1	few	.	CASSLTNTEAFF	TGTGCCAGCAGCTTAACTAACACTGAAGCTTTCTTT
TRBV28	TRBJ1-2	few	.	CASSLEGGYYGYTF	TGTGCCAGCAGTTTAGAGGGGGGCTACTATGGCTACACCTTC
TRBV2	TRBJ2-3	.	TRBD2	CASSSLAGDDTQYF	TGTGCCAGCAGTTCCCTAGCGGGAGACGATACGCAGTATTTT
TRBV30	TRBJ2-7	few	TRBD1	CAVRGQAREQYF	TGTGCCGTAAGGGGGCAGGCGAGAGAGCAGTACTTC